These 5 T cell receptor beta chains came from one sample sequenced in a study of blood T cell repertoires in COVID-19. The method was immunoSEQ multiplex PCR; TCRdb's version includes in-frame clones alone and lacks a portion of them. The sample has some 57,000 clones, about 87% seen once. The specimen sequenced was peripheral blood. The receptors here all came from a man in his 70s with acute or convalescent COVID-19.

The chain links TRBV5-5 to TRBJ2-5; 7 nucleotides line up with TRBD2. Looked up from germline, CDR1 is SGHKS and CDR2 is YYEKEE (reference sequence). The CDR3 runs to 16 residues. With V trimmed by 0 bases and J by 7 bases, 12 bases remained unmatched. CDR3 DNA sequence: TGTGCCAGCAGCTTGGAGGCGACAGTTTGGGGGGGGACCCAGTACTTC. It codes for CASSLEATVWGGTQYF.

The chain joins TRBV2 to TRBJ2-1, with D perhaps matching TRBD2 (5 bases). The CDR3 is made up of 12 amino acids. V was pared by 6 bases and J by 7 bases, with 10 bases between. CDR1 SNHLY and CDR2 FYNNEI come from the germline V gene. The CDR3 nucleotides read TGTGCCAGCAGGGGAGTGTCTAATGAGCAGTTCTTC. This sequence encodes CASRGVSNEQFF.

The chain is built from TRBV4-2 and TRBJ2-5; D perhaps matches TRBD1 (5 bases). The CDR3 consists of 13 residues. Germline CDR1 is LGHNA and CDR2 is YNFKEQ. Between the trimmed V and J ends, which lost 0 bases and 5 bases, there was a span of 7 bases. The CDR3 DNA follows: TGTGCCAGCAGCCAAGATAGGGGCGAGACCCAGTACTTC. It codes for CASSQDRGETQYF.

V gene TRBV9 combines with J gene TRBJ2-1, with D tentatively TRBD2 (5 bases). This CDR3 is 16 amino acids long. V lost 0 bases to trimming and J lost 1 base, with 11 bases between them. CDR1 is SGDLS and CDR2 is YYNGEE in the germline V gene. CDR3 amino acids: CASSVVARGSYNEQFF. CDR3 nucleotide sequence: TGTGCCAGCAGCGTAGTTGCCCGGGGTTCCTACAATGAGCAGTTCTTC. Together with reference TRBV9 and TRBJ2-1, the CDR3 gives the full variable domain: DSGVTQTPKHLITATGQRVTLRCSPRSGDLSVYWYQQSLDQGLQFLIQYYNGEERAKGNILERFSAQQFPDLHSELNLSSLELGDSALYFCASSVVARGSYNEQFFGPGTRLTVL.

The V gene is TRBV12-3 or TRBV12-4, the J gene TRBJ1-1; possibly TRBD1 for D (5 bases). Trimming removed 3 bases at V and 4 bases at J, with 9 bases between. This CDR3 comprises 13 residues. Written as DNA, the CDR3 is TGTGCCAGCAGTTTGGGGGGAAGCACTGAAGCTTTCTTT. Encoded protein: CASSLGGSTEAFF.